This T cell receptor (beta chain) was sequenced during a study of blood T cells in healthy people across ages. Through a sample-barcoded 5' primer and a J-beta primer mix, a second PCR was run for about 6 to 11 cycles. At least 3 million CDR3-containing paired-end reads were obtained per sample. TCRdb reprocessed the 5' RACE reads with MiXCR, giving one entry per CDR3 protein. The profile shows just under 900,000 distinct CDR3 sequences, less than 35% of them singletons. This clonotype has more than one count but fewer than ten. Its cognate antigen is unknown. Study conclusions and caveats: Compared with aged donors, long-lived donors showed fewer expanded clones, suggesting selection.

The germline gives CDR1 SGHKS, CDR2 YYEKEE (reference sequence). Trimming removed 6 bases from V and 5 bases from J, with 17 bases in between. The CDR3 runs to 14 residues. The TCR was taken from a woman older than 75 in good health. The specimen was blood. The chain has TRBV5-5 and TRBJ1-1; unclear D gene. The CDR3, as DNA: TGTGCCAGCACCTCTGAGGTGGCAAGGACTGAAGCTTTCTTT. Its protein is CASTSEVARTEAFF. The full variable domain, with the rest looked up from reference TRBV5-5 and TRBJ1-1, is DAGVTQSPTHLIKTRGQQVTLRCSPISGHKSVSWYQQVLGQGPQFIFQYYEKEERGRGNFPDRFSARQFPNYSSELNVNALLLGDSALYLCASTSEVARTEAFFGQGTRLTVV.